This TCR beta chain was profiled in a study of vaccination effects on CD4 cells after COVID-19 (dated by TCRdb to between 2022 and 2023). Turning to the overall study: Two doses of either the BNT162b2 or the mRNA-1273 mRNA SARS-CoV-2 vaccine were administered to participants. Altogether, some 11 COVID-19 convalescent patients and several SARS-CoV-2-naive healthy vaccine recipients made up the full study. Cultures from other donors in the study were sequenced with the Oncomine TCR Beta short-read assay on an Illumina iSeq 100. In both COVID-19 convalescent patients and infection-naive vaccine recipients, the study compared SARS-CoV-2 spike-specific CD4+ TCR repertoires from before mRNA vaccination with those from after it.

Study-wide findings and limitations: In healthy vaccine recipients, vaccine-induced clones were almost all SARS-CoV-2 mono-reactive, with only 1 of 255 cross-reactive with common cold coronaviruses. The study was limited by a small number of convalescent patients, and early post-infection timepoints were lacking. Clones induced by infection and clones induced by vaccination both contracted markedly at late timepoints after vaccination, which fits with T cell responses waning over time.

This clone was detected only once. The antigen this receptor binds is unknown. No base-level quality is on record; no much larger clone is a single base apart. The library was produced with the immunoSEQ multiplex PCR assay. DNA from the cultured and isolated CD4+ T cells underwent TCR beta CDR3 sequencing. Processing in the source paper ran as follows. Non-productive TCR sequences were removed and reads were trimmed to the CDR3 region, keeping CDR3s of at least 7 amino acids. The MANAFEST web app was used to identify antigen-specific clonotypes by comparing expansion in peptide wells with expansion in reference cultures. Positive clones required FDR<0.05 expansion versus reference and all other wells, odds ratio above 5, and frequency above 0.1% in two replicate wells. Clonotypes significantly expanded in SARS-CoV-2 spike wells and in at least one common cold coronavirus spike condition were defined as cross-reactive. CDR3 similarity was assessed by Levenshtein distance using the stringdist R package, and unrooted trees were constructed with ape in R 3.6.1. TCRdb took this table from immuneACCESS and kept in-frame rearrangements with V and J called. Such tables lack part of the clones; where checked against another copy, unresolved V genes explain under half of the gap, and the rest is unexplained. V, J and clone size are those of that table, while D and trimming were read from the DNA. Present in this sample are 35,000 to 45,000 clones, around 66% of which were seen just once. More than 12% of the sample rests with the top ten.

CDR1 and CDR2 are read off the germline V gene (reference sequence) as SEHNR and FQNEAQ. V loses 11 bases of germline sequence and J loses 2 bases, and the interval between the two ends is 14 bases. The CDR3 contains 13 residues, cysteine and phenylalanine counted. Here the CDR3 DNA is all that survives: 39 bases in frame from base 1. In the ViraFEST assay, PBMC were stimulated with viral peptide pools, and TCR sequencing was then used to find antigen-specific CD4+ T cell clonotypes based on their expansion. After approximately eleven days of culture, CD4+ T cells were isolated with the EasySep CD4+ T cell isolation kit. Healthy vaccine recipients had no prior SARS-CoV-2 infection, confirmed by negative nucleocapsid antibodies before and after vaccination. Over 1.5 million PBMC per well were cultured with about 9 ug/ml peptides in IMDM containing 5% human AB serum, 8.5 to 10 IU/ml IL-2 and gentamicin. Half of the culture medium was replaced with fresh IL-2-containing medium on days 3 and 7. Unless noted otherwise, every peptide stimulation condition was grown in triplicate wells. PBMC were separated from whole blood using Ficoll-Paque Plus gradient centrifugation and were then either cryopreserved at -140C or used fresh. Overlapping peptide pools spanned the spike proteins of SARS-CoV-2 and the common cold coronaviruses HCoV-NL63, HCoV-OC43 and HCoV-229E. The QIAamp micro DNA kit was used to extract genomic DNA from the cultured CD4+ T cells.

Material: CD4+ T cells from PBMCs cultured with HCoV-OC43 spike peptides, obtained before COVID-19 vaccination. The intended sense of this specimen's cell subset or site label: HCoV-OC43 spike overlapping peptide pool stimulation. The chain joins TRBV7-9 to TRBJ2-3; TRBD2 might be the D gene, on 7 matching bases. The clonotype originates from a human donor who received a COVID-19 vaccine. The CDR3 reads as follows: CAGRGAATDTQYF. The DNA reads TGTGCCGGACGGGGGGCCGCCACAGATACGCAGTATTTT.